This TCR beta chain was documented in a study of blood T cell repertoires in COVID-19. Study context: The analysed material was cDNA or gDNA that came from T cells, B-cell-depleted T cells, or PBMCs.

Original processing methods: Using reference gene primer amplification, nucleated cell counts were estimated. Clones were sequenced by immunoSEQ multiplex PCR, and TCRdb holds only the in-frame ones, with some missing. The V and J calls and clone size were taken over from that table, and D and trimming were inferred from the DNA. The sample contains approximately 50,000 clones, about 76% of which appear only once. Trimming stripped 0 bases from V and 6 bases from J, with 6 bases between. CDR1 SGHRS and CDR2 YFSETQ come from the germline V gene. CDR3 length: 12 residues. A remark on this clone: Other DNA sequences in the same sample also yield this CDR3.

The clonotype was recovered from a middle-aged man with active or convalescent COVID-19. The V gene is TRBV5-1, the J gene TRBJ1-2; weak D call: TRBD1 (6 bases). Sequencing input: peripheral blood. The CDR3 reads CASSLDRDGYTF. The CDR3 DNA reads TGCGCCAGCAGCTTGGACAGGGATGGCTACACCTTC.